The clone carrying this TCR beta chain appeared a single time. Its antigen is currently unknown. The data are from a study of cytomegalovirus exposure and HLA in healthy donors. General study results and limits: By a later analysis, the bulk of CMV-associated TCR beta chains appeared HLA-restricted. Serostatus for CMV was the only available immune exposure information.

Primers included in the PCR were 60 Vbeta and 13 Jbeta primers. Method: immunoSEQ multiplex PCR; TCRdb's copy keeps in-frame clones and lacks some. The table records 100,000 to 150,000 clones, just under 75% of them present only once. The CDR3 length is 15 residues. V dropped 3 bases and J dropped 5; count of bases not matched to a gene: 5. Germline assignment: CDR1 MDHEN and CDR2 SYDVKM. The receptor comes from a man in his sixties in good health and CMV-seropositive. The chain combines TRBV28 with TRBJ2-2; 8 positions match TRBD2. Specimen: PBMCs. CDR3 nucleotide sequence: TGTGCCAGCAGTTTGGACCCGGGGGGGACCGGGGAGCTGTTTTTT. Protein sequence: CASSLDPGGTGELFF.